Sequencing of this TCR beta chain was carried out in a study of CD8 T cells in ankylosing spondylitis. In regard to this clonotype: Its antigen is undetermined.

Study-level results: The study looked at matched synovial fluid samples from ankylosing spondylitis patients. Disease-linked clones were reported to be significantly enriched there. Relatively scarce in peripheral blood, disease-linked clones were CD8+.

Making the TCR beta libraries involved quantitative 5'-RACE with molecular barcodes. TCRdb re-called the 5' RACE reads with MiXCR, one entry per CDR3 protein. Of around 150,000 distinct CDR3 sequences in the sample, roughly 18% were seen once. Trimming took 5 bases from V and 2 from J, leaving 15 bases between them. Germline CDR1 and CDR2: DFQATT and SNEGSKA (reference sequence). The CDR3 has 14 amino acids. The genes are TRBV20-1 and TRBJ1-1, with a weak D call TRBD1 (5 bases). This TCR was sampled from a male donor with ankylosing spondylitis or in good health (not recorded which). Sequencing used blood, either unsorted or a sorted T cell fraction (not recorded which). Written as DNA, the CDR3 is TGCAGTGCTCCCTGGGGGGGGTACAACACTGAAGCTTTCTTT. Translation gives CSAPWGGYNTEAFF.